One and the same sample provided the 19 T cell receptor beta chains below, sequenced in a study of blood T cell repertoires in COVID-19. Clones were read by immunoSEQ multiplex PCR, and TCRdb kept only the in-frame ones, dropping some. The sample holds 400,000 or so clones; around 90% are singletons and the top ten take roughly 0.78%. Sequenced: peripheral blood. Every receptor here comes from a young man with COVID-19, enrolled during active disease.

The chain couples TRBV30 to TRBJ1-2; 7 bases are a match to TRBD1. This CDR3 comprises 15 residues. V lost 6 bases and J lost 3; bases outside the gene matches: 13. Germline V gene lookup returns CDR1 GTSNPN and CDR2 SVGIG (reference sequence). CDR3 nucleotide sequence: TGTGCCTGCTCAGAGACAGGGCGGGCCCACTATGGCTACACCTTC. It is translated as CACSETGRAHYGYTF. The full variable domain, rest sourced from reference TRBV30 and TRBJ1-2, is SQTIHQWPATLVQPVGSPLSLECTVEGTSNPNLYWYRQAAGRGLQLLFYSVGIGQISSEVPQNLSASRPQDRQFILSSKKLLLSDSGFYLCACSETGRAHYGYTFGSGTRLTVV.

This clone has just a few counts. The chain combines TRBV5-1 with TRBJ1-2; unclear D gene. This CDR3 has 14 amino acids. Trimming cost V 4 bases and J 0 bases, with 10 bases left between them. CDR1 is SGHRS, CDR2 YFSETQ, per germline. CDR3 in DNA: TGCGCCAGCAGCGGGCACAGAACTAACTATGGCTACACCTTC. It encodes CASSGHRTNYGYTF.

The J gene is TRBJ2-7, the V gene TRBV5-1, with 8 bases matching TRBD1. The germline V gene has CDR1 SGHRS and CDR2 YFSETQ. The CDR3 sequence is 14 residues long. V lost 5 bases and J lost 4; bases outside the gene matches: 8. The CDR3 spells CASRNQGAVYEQYF. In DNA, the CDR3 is TGCGCCAGCAGAAATCAGGGGGCTGTGTACGAGCAGTACTTC.

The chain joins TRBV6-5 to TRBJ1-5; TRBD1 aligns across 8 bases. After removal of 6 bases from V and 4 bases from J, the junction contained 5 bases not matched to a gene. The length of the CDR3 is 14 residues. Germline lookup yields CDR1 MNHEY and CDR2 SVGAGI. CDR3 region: CASRDTGGNQPQHF. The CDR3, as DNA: TGTGCCAGCAGGGACACAGGGGGTAATCAGCCCCAGCATTTT.

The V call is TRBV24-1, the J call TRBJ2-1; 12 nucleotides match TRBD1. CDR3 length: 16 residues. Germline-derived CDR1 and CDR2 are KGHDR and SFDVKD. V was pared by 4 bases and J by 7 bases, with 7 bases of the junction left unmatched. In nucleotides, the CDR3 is TGTGCCACCAGTGACGAGGGACAGGGGGCTGGGAATGAGCAGTTCTTC. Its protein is CATSDEGQGAGNEQFF.

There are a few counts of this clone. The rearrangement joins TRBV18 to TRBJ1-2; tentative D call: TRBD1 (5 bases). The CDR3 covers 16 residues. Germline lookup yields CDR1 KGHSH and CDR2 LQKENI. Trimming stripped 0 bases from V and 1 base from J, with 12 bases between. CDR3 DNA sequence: TGTGCCAGCTCACCACCAGCAGGGAACCATAACTATGGCTACACCTTC. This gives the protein CASSPPAGNHNYGYTF.

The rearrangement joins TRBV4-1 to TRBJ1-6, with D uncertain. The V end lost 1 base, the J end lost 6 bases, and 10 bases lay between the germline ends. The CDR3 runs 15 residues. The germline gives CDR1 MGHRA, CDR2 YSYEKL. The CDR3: CASSQGPRFNSPLHF. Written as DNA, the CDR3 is TGCGCCAGCAGCCAAGGGCCCAGATTTAATTCACCCCTCCACTTT.

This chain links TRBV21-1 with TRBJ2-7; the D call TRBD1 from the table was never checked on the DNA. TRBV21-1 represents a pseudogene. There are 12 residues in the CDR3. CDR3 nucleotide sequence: TGTGCCAGCAGCAGACAGGGATTGGAGCAGTACTTC. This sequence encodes CASSRQGLEQYF.

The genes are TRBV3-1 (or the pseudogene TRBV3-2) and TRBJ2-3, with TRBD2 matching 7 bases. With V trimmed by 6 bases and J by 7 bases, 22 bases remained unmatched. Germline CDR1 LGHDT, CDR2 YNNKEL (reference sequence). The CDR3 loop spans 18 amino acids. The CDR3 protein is CASSRSTFSGAIRNTQYF. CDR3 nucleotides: TGTGCCAGCAGTCGATCCACGTTCAGCGGGGCGATCCGAAATACGCAGTATTTT.

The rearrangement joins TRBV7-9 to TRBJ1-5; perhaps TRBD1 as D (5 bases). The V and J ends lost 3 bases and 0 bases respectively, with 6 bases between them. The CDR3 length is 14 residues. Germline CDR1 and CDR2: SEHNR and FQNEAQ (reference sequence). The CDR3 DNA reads TGTGCCAGCAGCTTGGACAATAGCAATCAGCCCCAGCATTTT. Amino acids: CASSLDNSNQPQHF. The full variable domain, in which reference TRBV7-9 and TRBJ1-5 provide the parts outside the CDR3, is DTGVSQNPRHKITKRGQNVTFRCDPISEHNRLYWYRQTLGQGPEFLTYFQNEAQLEKSRLLSDRFSAERPKGSFSTLEIQRTEQGDSAMYLCASSLDNSNQPQHFGDGTRLSIL.

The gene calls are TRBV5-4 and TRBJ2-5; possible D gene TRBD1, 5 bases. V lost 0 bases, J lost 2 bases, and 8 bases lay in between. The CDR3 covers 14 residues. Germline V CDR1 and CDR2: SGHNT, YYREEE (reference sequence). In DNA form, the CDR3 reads TGTGCCAGCAGCTTGGTAGGGGAACAAGAGACCCAGTACTTC. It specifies CASSLVGEQETQYF.

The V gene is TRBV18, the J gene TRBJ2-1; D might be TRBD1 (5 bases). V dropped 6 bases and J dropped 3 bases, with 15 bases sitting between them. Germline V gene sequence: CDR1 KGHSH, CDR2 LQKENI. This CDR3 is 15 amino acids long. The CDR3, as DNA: TGTGCCAGCTCCCCCCAGGGCAGCCTCTACAATGAGCAGTTCTTC. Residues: CASSPQGSLYNEQFF.

The CDR3 sequence: CASSSRQDFSNTEAFF. The DNA for the CDR3 is TGTGCCAGCAGCTCCAGACAGGATTTTTCGAACACTGAAGCTTTCTTT. The chain links TRBV11-2 to TRBJ1-1, with D perhaps matching TRBD1 (6 bases). Trimming removed 4 bases at V and 1 base at J, with 16 bases between. Germline V CDR1 and CDR2: SGHAT, FQNNGV. The CDR3 runs to 16 residues.

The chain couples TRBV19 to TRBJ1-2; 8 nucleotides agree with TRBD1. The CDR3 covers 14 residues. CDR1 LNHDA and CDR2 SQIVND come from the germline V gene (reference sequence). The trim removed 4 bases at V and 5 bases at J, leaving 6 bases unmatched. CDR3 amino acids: CASSTSGGSYGYTF. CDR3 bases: TGTGCCAGTAGTACCTCAGGGGGCTCTTATGGCTACACCTTC.

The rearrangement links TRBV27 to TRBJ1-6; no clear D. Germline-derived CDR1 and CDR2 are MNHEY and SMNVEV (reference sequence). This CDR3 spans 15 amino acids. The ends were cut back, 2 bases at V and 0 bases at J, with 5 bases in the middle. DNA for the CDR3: TGTGCCAGCAGTTTAGCCAGCTCCTATAATTCACCCCTCCACTTT. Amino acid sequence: CASSLASSYNSPLHF.

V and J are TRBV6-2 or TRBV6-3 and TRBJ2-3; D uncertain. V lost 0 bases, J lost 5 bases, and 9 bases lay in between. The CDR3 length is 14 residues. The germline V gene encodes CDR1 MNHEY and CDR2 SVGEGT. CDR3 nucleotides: TGTGCCAGCAGTTACTCGCTAGAAAGAGATACGCAGTATTTT. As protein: CASSYSLERDTQYF.

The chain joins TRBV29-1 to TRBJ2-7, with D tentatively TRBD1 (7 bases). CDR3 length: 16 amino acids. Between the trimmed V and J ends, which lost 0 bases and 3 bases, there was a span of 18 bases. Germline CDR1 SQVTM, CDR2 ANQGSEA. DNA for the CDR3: TGCAGCGTTGAAGACGACATCGCGGGACAGCACTACGAGCAGTACTTC. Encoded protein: CSVEDDIAGQHYEQYF.

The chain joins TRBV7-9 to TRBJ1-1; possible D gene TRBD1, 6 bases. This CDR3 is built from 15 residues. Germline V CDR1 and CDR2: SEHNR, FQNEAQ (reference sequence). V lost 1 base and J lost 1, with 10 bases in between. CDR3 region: CASSLVQGPNTEAFF. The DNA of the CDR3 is TGTGCCAGCAGCTTAGTCCAGGGGCCGAACACTGAAGCTTTCTTT.

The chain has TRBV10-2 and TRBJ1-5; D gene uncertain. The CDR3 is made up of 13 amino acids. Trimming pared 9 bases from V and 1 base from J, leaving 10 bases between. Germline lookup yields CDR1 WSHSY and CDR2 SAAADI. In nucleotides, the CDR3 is TGCGCCAGTAGAAGAGGCAGCAATCAGCCCCAGCATTTT. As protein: CASRRGSNQPQHF.